This TCR beta chain was obtained from a study of T cell repertoires in aging, cancer and after chemotherapy. Study overall: About 8.8 million TCR reads were in the whole dataset.

Amplification of TCR beta used genomic DNA extracted from peripheral blood. TRB rearrangements spanning V, D and J were amplified using mixed TRB-A/B primers. TCRdb itself ran the multiplex PCR reads through MiXCR, one entry per CDR3 protein. The repertoire has under 10,000 distinct CDR3 sequences, 37% of them found once; the top ten carry approximately 4.7%. The length of the CDR3 is 15 residues. Germline CDR1 and CDR2: LNHDA and SQIVND (reference sequence). Trimming left V 3 bases short and J 3 bases short, with 13 bases between. Sequenced material: blood. The chain is built from TRBV19 and TRBJ2-3; no firm D call. The clonotype comes from a human donor in good health. This CDR3 is CASSIVLDGTDTQYF. The CDR3, as DNA: TGTGCCAGTAGTATCGTCCTTGATGGAACAGATACGCAGTATTTT.